These 18 T cell receptor beta chains came from one sample sequenced in a study of cytomegalovirus exposure and HLA in healthy donors. Both 60 Vbeta primers and 13 Jbeta primers went into the PCR. The repertoire was sequenced with immunoSEQ multiplex PCR; TCRdb's copy has only in-frame clones and lacks some. This repertoire shows 120,000 to 150,000 clones, about two thirds found once; its top ten account for less than 2.5%. Sequenced input: PBMCs. Receptors originate from a man aged 40-55 years in good health and CMV-seronegative.

The chain carries TRBV7-8 and TRBJ2-7, with 7 nucleotides matching TRBD2. Germline values: CDR1 SGHVS, CDR2 FQNEAQ. The junction had 12 bases not matched to a gene; V was cut back by 5 bases and J by 2 bases. CDR3 length: 16 residues. CDR3 protein: CASSLRALAETYEQYF. In nucleotides, the CDR3 is TGTGCCAGCAGCCTAAGGGCCCTAGCGGAGACCTACGAGCAGTACTTC.

This chain joins TRBV5-6 and TRBJ2-7; 9 positions match TRBD1. Per the germline V gene, CDR1 is SGHDT and CDR2 is YYEEEE. V was clipped by 3 bases and J by 3 bases; unmatched bases: 4. The CDR3 is 14 residues long. CDR3 residues: CASSWGQGSYEQYF. The DNA for the CDR3 is TGTGCCAGCAGCTGGGGACAGGGAAGCTACGAGCAGTACTTC.

This chain joins TRBV4-1 and TRBJ2-1; 14 positions agree with TRBD2. V lost 9 bases, J lost 5 bases, and 18 bases stayed unmatched. CDR1 is MGHRA, CDR2 YSYEKL, per germline. CDR3 length: 19 amino acids. CDR3 DNA: TGCGCCAGTCCGAAACCGGGACTAGCGGGAGACAGCACTGACAATGAGCAGTTCTTC. Its protein product is CASPKPGLAGDSTDNEQFF.

The chain employs TRBV15 and TRBJ1-4; no reliable D call. The V gene lost 0 bases and the J gene lost 7 bases, with 12 bases spanning the gap. The CDR3 is made up of 15 amino acids. Germline V gene sequence: CDR1 LNHNV, CDR2 YYDKDF (reference sequence). As DNA, the CDR3 is TGTGCCACCAGCAGAGATGCTGGTTCGGTTGAAAAACTGTTTTTT. Protein sequence: CATSRDAGSVEKLFF.

The chain links TRBV5-8 to TRBJ2-7, with TRBD1 matching 11 bases. CDR1 SGHTS and CDR2 YDEGEE come from the germline V gene. The CDR3 length is 16 residues. The trim removed 1 base at V and 0 bases at J, leaving 3 bases unmatched. The CDR3: CASSLLGQGASYEQYF. The CDR3 DNA is TGTGCCAGCAGCTTGTTAGGACAGGGGGCCTCCTACGAGCAGTACTTC.

The chain uses TRBV14 and TRBJ2-2, with 11 bases that match TRBD1. The CDR3 runs to 15 residues. Germline CDR1 reads SGHDN; CDR2 reads FVKESK. The V segment lost 4 bases and the J segment 4 bases; nucleotides outside the gene matches: 2. In DNA form, the CDR3 reads TGTGCCAGCAGCCGGACAGGGGGCGTCACCGGGGAGCTGTTTTTT. It is translated as CASSRTGGVTGELFF.

The genes are TRBV18 and TRBJ1-5; D ambiguous. V lost 3 bases and J 6 bases, leaving 15 bases between the germline ends. The length of the CDR3 is 15 residues. Germline values: CDR1 KGHSH, CDR2 LQKENI. CDR3 residues: CASSPTGVSGQPQHF. CDR3 coding DNA: TGTGCCAGCTCACCTACGGGTGTATCGGGTCAGCCCCAGCATTTT.

This chain joins TRBV5-5 and TRBJ2-1; TRBD2 is a possible D gene (5 bases). Trimming took off 2 bases at V and 6 bases at J, with 9 bases between the two ends. CDR3 size: 13 residues. In germline, CDR1 is SGHKS, CDR2 YYEKEE (reference sequence). The DNA for the CDR3 is TGTGCCAGCAGCTTTGGACTCATCAATGAGCAGTTCTTC. Translation gives CASSFGLINEQFF. The full variable domain, with the rest looked up from reference TRBV5-5 and TRBJ2-1, is DAGVTQSPTHLIKTRGQQVTLRCSPISGHKSVSWYQQVLGQGPQFIFQYYEKEERGRGNFPDRFSARQFPNYSSELNVNALLLGDSALYLCASSFGLINEQFFGPGTRLTVL.

About this clone itself: The sample holds other DNA sequences that translate to the same CDR3. This chain links TRBV5-1 with TRBJ1-1, with 8 positions matching TRBD1. The CDR3 totals 15 residues. The V and J ends lost 0 bases and 2 bases, in that order; junction bases with no gene match: 3. CDR1 and CDR2 from the germline V gene are SGHRS and YFSETQ. CDR3 amino acids: CASSLGAGGNTEAFF. The CDR3 nucleotides are TGCGCCAGCAGCTTGGGTGCAGGGGGCAACACTGAAGCTTTCTTT.

This chain connects TRBV5-8 to TRBJ2-1, with 12 positions matching TRBD2. Germline CDR1 is SGHTS and CDR2 is YDEGEE. Losses at the gene ends were 1 base for V and 4 bases for J; bases not matched to a gene: 9. There are 18 residues in the CDR3. The CDR3 region is CASSLFLAGGYPYNEQFF. The CDR3 nucleotides read TGTGCCAGCAGCTTGTTTCTAGCGGGGGGGTATCCATACAATGAGCAGTTCTTC.

The V gene is TRBV5-1, the J gene TRBJ2-7; 7 bases align to TRBD2. From germline, CDR1 is SGHRS and CDR2 YFSETQ. The CDR3 loop spans 14 amino acids. Trimming took 2 bases from V and 1 from J; bases not matched to a gene: 3. The CDR3, as DNA: TGCGCCAGCAGCTTCGGACTAGTATCCTACGAGCAGTACTTC. Translating gives CASSFGLVSYEQYF.

The chain carries TRBV4-2 and TRBJ1-5; D perhaps matches TRBD1 (5 bases). Trimming cost V 3 bases and J 2 bases, with 14 bases left between them. The CDR3 is 16 amino acids. Germline V gene data show CDR1 as LGHNA and CDR2 as YNFKEQ. Written as DNA, the CDR3 is TGTGCCAGCAGCCACCTGGGGGGGGACGGCAATCAGCCCCAGCATTTT. Amino acids: CASSHLGGDGNQPQHF.

The chain couples TRBV19 to TRBJ1-4, with TRBD1 matching 8 bases. CDR1 and CDR2 (germline): LNHDA, SQIVND (reference sequence). The CDR3 loop spans 15 amino acids. V was pared by 9 bases and J by 5 bases, with 11 bases of the junction left unmatched. This CDR3 reads CASRVKDRVNEKLFF. CDR3 DNA sequence: TGTGCCAGCCGAGTGAAGGACAGGGTGAATGAAAAACTGTTTTTT.

This clone was found a few times. The chain carries TRBV7-2 and TRBJ1-1; D ambiguous. CDR1 SGHTA and CDR2 FQGNSA come from the germline V gene. CDR3 size: 13 residues. V lost 8 bases to trimming and J lost 1 base, with 11 bases between them. The CDR3 reads CASRGLRNTEAFF. DNA of the CDR3: TGTGCCAGCCGTGGACTGAGGAACACTGAAGCTTTCTTT.

Comments on this clone: The junction departs from the called germline gene at one end, perhaps through a read error. The chain employs TRBV19 and TRBJ1-5; D might be TRBD1 (5 bases). CDR1 and CDR2 from the germline V gene are LNHDA and SQIVND (reference sequence). The CDR3 runs 13 residues. This CDR3 reads CASMGGVNQPQNF. For the CDR3, the DNA is TGTGCCAGTATGGGGGGGGTTAATCAGCCCCAGAATTTT.

The chain combines TRBV19 with TRBJ2-7, with TRBD1 as a possible D gene (6 bases). V lost 5 bases and J 7 bases, leaving 15 bases between the germline ends. This CDR3 is 13 amino acids long. Germline CDR1 and CDR2: LNHDA and SQIVND (reference sequence). CDR3 sequence reads: CASSPGQTWEQYF. The CDR3 DNA reads TGTGCCAGTAGTCCCGGACAGACTTGGGAGCAGTACTTC.

The chain couples TRBV4-1 to TRBJ1-1; no firm D call. Germline lookup yields CDR1 MGHRA and CDR2 YSYEKL. Trimming cost V 1 base and J 1 base, with 10 bases left between them. The CDR3 spans 15 residues. The CDR3 region is CASSQGPGWNTEAFF. CDR3 bases: TGCGCCAGCAGCCAAGGTCCCGGGTGGAACACTGAAGCTTTCTTT.

This rearrangement joins TRBV2 to TRBJ1-5, with 7 positions matching TRBD1. This CDR3 spans 14 amino acids. Trimming took 6 bases from V and 4 from J; bases not matched to a gene: 6. Per the germline V gene, CDR1 is SNHLY and CDR2 is FYNNEI. In DNA, the CDR3 is TGTGCCAGCAGGGGGGGACAGTCTAATCAGCCCCAGCATTTT. This encodes CASRGGQSNQPQHF.